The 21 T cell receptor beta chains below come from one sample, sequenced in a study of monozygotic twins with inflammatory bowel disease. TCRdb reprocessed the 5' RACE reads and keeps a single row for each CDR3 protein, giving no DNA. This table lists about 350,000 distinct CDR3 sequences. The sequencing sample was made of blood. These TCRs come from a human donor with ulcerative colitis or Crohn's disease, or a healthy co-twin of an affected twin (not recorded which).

The CDR3 here is CASSLGPGWETQYF. V is TRBV7-2 and J is TRBJ2-5; checking the TCRdb D call of TRBD1 is not possible without DNA. The germline V gene encodes CDR1 SGHTA and CDR2 FQGNSA. This CDR3 spans 14 amino acids.

The CDR3 sequence is CSAARDSWGETQYF. The chain joins TRBV20-1 to TRBJ2-5; there is no DNA to check the TCRdb D call of TRBD2. Germline V gene data show CDR1 as DFQATT and CDR2 as SNEGSKA (reference sequence). This CDR3 spans 14 amino acids.

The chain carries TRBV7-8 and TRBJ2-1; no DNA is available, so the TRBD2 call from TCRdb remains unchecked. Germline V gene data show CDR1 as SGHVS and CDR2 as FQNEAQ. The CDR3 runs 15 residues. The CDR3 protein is CASSPPGGTYNEQFF.

CDR3: CASSVEGTSGLSTDTQYF. J is TRBJ2-3 and V is TRBV9; the TCRdb D gene call, TRBD2, has no DNA to confirm it. Germline-derived CDR1 and CDR2 are SGDLS and YYNGEE. The CDR3 sequence is 18 residues long.

This CDR3 reads CASSFSHGGTFSNQPQHF. The J gene is TRBJ1-5, the V gene TRBV12-3 or TRBV12-4. CDR3 length: 18 amino acids.

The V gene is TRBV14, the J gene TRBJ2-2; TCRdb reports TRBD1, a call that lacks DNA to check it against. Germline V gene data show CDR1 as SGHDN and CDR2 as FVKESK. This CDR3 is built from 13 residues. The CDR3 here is CASNQNRAGELFF.

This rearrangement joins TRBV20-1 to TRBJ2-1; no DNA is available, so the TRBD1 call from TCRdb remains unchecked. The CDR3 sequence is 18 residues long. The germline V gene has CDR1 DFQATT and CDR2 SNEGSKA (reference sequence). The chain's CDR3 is CSARKGGGRRSSYNEQFF.

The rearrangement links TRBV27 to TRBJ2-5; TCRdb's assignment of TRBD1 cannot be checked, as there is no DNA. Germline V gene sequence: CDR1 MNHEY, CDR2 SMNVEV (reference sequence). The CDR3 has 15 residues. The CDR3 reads CASSPSGTDQETQYF.

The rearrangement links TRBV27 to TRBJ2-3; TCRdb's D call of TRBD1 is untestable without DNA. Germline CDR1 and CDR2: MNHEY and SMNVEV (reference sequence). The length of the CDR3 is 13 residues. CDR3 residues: CASAPWGTDTQYF.

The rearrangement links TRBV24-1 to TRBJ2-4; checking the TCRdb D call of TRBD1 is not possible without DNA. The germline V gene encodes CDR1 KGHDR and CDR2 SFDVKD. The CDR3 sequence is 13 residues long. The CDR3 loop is CATSNGGDAIQYF.

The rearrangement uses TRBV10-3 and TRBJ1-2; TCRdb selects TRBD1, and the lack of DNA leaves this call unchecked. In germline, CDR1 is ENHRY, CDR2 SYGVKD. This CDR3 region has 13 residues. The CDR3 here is CAVTSGLNYGYTF.

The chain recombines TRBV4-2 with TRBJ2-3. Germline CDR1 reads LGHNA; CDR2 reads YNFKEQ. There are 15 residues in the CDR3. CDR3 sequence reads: CASSQDDTRTDTQYF.

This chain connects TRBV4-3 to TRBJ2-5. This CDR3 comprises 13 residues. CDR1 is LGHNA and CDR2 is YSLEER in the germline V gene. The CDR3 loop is CASSQERQETQYF.

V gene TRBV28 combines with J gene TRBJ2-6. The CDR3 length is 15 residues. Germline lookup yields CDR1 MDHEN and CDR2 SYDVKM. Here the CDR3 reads CASTQGVSGANVLTF.

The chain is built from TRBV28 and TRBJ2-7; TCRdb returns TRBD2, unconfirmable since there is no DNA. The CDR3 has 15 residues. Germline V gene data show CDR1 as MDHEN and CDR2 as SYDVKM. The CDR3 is CASRSNRAGPDEQYF.

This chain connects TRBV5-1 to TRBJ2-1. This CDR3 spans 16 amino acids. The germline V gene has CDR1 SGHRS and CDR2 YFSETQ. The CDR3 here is CASSLGVITSYNEQFF.

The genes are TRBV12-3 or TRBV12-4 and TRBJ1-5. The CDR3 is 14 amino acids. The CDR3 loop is CASSLQQNNQPQHF.

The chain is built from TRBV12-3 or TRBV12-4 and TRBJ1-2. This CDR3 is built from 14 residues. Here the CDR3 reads CASSFRKGLDGYTF.

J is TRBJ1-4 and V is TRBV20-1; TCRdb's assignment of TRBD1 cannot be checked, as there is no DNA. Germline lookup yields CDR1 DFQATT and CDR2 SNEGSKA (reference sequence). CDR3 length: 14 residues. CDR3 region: CSARDPGAGEKLFF.

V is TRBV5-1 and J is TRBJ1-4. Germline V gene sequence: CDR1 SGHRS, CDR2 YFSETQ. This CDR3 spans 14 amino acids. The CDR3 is CASSLWETNEKLFF.

This chain's CDR3 is CSAPTSGRANTPYF. The chain couples TRBV20-1 to TRBJ2-3; the TRBD2 assignment by TCRdb is unverifiable without DNA. Germline CDR1 DFQATT, CDR2 SNEGSKA (reference sequence). The CDR3 length is 14 residues.